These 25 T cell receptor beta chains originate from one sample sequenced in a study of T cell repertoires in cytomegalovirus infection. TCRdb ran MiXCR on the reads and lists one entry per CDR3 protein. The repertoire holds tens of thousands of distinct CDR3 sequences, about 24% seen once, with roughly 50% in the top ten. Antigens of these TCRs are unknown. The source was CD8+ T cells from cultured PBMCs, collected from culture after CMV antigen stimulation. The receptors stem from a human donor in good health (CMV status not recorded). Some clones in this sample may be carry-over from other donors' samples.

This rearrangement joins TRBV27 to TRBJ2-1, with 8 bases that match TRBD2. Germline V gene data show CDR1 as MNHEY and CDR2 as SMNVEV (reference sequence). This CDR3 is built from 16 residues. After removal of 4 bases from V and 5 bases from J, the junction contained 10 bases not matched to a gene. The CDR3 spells CASSSRSGGGDNEQFF. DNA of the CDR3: TGTGCCAGCAGTTCCAGGAGCGGGGGCGGAGACAATGAGCAGTTCTTC.

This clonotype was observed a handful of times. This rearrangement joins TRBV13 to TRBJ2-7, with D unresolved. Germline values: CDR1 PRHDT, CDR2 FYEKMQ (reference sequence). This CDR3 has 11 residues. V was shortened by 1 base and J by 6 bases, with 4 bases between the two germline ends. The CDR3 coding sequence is TGTGCCAGCAGCTTAGCGGGCGAGCAGTACTTC. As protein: CASSLAGEQYF.

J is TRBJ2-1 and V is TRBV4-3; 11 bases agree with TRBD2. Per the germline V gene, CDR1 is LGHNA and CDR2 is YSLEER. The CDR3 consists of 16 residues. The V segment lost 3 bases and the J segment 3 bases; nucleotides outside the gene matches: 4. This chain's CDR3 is CASSHEGLAVYNEQFF. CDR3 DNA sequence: TGCGCCAGCAGCCATGAGGGACTAGCGGTCTACAATGAGCAGTTCTTC.

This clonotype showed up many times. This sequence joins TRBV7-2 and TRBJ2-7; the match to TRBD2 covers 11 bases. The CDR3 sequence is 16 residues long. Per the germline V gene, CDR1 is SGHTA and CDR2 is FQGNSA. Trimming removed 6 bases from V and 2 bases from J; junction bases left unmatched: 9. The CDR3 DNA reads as TGTGCCAGCAGGTCTCTAGCGGGAGGACTTCCCTACGAGCAGTACTTC. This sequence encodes CASRSLAGGLPYEQYF.

This CDR3 reads CASTSLGTGETNTGELFF. The DNA for the CDR3 is TGTGCCAGCACCTCGCTGGGGACAGGGGAAACGAACACCGGGGAGCTGTTTTTT. This rearrangement joins TRBV27 to TRBJ2-2, with 10 nucleotides matching TRBD1. Trimming took 7 bases from V and 0 from J; bases not matched to a gene: 11. Germline V gene lookup returns CDR1 MNHEY and CDR2 SMNVEV (reference sequence). This CDR3 has 18 residues.

CDR3 sequence: CASSFRGRADGYTF. CDR3 in DNA: TGTGCCAGCAGTTTCAGGGGGCGTGCAGATGGCTACACCTTC. This chain uses TRBV6-6 with TRBJ1-2; TRBD1 matches at 8 bases. Germline V CDR1 and CDR2: MNHNY, SVGAGI (reference sequence). The CDR3 covers 14 residues. Losses at the gene ends were 4 bases for V and 6 bases for J; bases not matched to a gene: 7.

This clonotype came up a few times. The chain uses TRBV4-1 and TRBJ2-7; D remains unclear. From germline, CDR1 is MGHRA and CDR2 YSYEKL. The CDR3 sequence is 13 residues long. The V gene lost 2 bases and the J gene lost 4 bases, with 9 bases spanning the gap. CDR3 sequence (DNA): TGCGCCAGCAGCCAAACGAGGACGTACGAGCAGTACTTC. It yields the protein CASSQTRTYEQYF.

As DNA, the CDR3 is TGCGCCAGCAGCCAGGCAATGACAGGGGATGGCTACACCTTC. It yields the protein CASSQAMTGDGYTF. The chain carries TRBV4-3 and TRBJ1-2, with 8 bases fitting TRBD1. V dropped 3 bases and J dropped 6; count of bases not matched to a gene: 6. Per germline, CDR1 LGHNA and CDR2 YSLEER. The CDR3 consists of 14 residues.

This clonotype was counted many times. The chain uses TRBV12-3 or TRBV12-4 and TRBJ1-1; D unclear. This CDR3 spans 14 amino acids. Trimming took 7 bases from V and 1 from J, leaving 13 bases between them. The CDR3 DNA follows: TGTGCCAGCACCCTCAGACACCCGAACACTGAAGCTTTCTTT. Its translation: CASTLRHPNTEAFF.

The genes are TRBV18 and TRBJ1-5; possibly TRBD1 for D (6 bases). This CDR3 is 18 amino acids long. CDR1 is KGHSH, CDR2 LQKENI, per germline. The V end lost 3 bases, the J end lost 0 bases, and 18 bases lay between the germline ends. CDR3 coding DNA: TGTGCCAGCTCACCCCGCAACCGGGACAACCTTAGCAATCAGCCCCAGCATTTT. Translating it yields CASSPRNRDNLSNQPQHF. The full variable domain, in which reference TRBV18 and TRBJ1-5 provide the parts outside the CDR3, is NAGVMQNPRHLVRRRGQEARLRCSPMKGHSHVYWYRQLPEEGLKFMVYLQKENIIDESGMPKERFSAEFPKEGPSILRIQQVVRGDSAAYFCASSPRNRDNLSNQPQHFGDGTRLSIL.

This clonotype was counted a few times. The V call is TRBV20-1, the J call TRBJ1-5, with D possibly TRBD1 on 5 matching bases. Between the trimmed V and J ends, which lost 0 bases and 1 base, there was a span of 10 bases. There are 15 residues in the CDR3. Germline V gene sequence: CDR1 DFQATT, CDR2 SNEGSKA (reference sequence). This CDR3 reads CSARDPAGSNQPQHF. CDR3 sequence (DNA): TGCAGTGCTAGAGATCCGGCAGGGAGCAATCAGCCCCAGCATTTT.

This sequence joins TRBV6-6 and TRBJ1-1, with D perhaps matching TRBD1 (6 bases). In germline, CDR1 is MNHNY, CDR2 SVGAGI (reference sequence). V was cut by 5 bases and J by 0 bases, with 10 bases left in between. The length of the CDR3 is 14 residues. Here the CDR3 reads CASSNGQLNTEAFF. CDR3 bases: TGTGCCAGCAGTAACGGACAGCTGAACACTGAAGCTTTCTTT.

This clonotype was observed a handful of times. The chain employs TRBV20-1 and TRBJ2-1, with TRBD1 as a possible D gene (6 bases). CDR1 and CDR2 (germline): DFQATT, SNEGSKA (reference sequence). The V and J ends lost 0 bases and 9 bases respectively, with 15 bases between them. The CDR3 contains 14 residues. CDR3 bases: TGCAGTGCTAGAGATCCAGGGGCTTCGGGTGAGCAGTTCTTC. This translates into CSARDPGASGEQFF.

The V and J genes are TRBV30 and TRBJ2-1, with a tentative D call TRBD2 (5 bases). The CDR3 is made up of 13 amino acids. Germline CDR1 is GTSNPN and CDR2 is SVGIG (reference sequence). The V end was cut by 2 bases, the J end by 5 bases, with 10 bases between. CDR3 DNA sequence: TGTGCCTGGAGTCATGGAGGAGACAATGAGCAGTTCTTC. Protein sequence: CAWSHGGDNEQFF.

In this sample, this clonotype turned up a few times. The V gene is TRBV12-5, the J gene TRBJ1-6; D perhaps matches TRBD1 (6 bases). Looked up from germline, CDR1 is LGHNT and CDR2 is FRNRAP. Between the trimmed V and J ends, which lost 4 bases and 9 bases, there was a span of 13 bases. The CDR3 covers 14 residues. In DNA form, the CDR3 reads TGTGCTAGTGGTTGGGACATCGAAATTTCACCCCTCCACTTT. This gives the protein CASGWDIEISPLHF.

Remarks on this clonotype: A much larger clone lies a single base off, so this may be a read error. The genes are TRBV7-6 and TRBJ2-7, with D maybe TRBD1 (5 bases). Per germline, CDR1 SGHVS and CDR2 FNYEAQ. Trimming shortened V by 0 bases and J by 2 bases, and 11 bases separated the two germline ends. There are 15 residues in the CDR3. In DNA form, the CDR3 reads TGTGCCAGCAGCTTAGCGGTAGACAGTCCCTACGAGCAGTACTTC. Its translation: CASSLAVDSPYEQYF.

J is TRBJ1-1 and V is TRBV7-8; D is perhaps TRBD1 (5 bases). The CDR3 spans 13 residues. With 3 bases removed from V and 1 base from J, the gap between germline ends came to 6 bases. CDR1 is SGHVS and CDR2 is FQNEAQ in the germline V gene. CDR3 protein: CASSLGTNTEAFF. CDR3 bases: TGTGCCAGCAGCTTGGGGACGAACACTGAAGCTTTCTTT.

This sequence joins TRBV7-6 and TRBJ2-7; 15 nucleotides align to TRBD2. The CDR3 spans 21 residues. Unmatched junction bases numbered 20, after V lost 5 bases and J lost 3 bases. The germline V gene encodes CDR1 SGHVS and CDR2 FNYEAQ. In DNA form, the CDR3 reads TGTGCCAGCAGCCCCCAAGTTGTGGGGACTAGCGGGAGGTGGGTAGGCTACGAGCAGTACTTC. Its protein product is CASSPQVVGTSGRWVGYEQYF.

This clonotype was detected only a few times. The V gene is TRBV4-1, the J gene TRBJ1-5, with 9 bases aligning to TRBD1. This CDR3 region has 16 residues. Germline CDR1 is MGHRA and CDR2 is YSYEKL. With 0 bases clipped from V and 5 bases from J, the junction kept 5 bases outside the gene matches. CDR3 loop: CASSQDPRDRDQPQHF. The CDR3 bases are TGCGCCAGCAGCCAAGATCCGAGGGACAGGGATCAGCCCCAGCATTTT.

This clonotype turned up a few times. The CDR3 DNA reads TGTGCCAGCAGTTCTCCGGGCAGGGACCAAGAGACCCAGTACTTC. Amino acids: CASSSPGRDQETQYF. The J gene is TRBJ2-5, the V gene TRBV6-1; D possibly corresponds to TRBD1 (5 bases). Trimming removed 5 bases from V and 0 bases from J, with 13 bases in between. Germline V gene sequence: CDR1 MNHNS, CDR2 SASEGT. The length of the CDR3 is 15 residues.

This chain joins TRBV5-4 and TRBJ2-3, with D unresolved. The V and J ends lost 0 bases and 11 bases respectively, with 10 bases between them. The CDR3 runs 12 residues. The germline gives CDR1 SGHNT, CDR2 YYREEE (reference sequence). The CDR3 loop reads CASSLGTLGQYF. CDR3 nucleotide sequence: TGTGCCAGCAGCTTGGGAACCTTGGGGCAGTATTTT.

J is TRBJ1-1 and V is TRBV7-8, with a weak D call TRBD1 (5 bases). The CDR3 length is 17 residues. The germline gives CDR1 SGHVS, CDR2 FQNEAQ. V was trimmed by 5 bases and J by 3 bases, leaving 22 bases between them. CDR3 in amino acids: CASSGARAGEGDTEAFF. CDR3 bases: TGTGCCAGCAGCGGGGCACGCGCGGGGGAAGGAGACACTGAAGCTTTCTTT.

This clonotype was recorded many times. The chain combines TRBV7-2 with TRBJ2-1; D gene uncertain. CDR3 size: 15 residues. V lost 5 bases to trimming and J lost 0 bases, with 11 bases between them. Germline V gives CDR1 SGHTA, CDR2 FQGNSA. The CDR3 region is CASSQEQSSYNEQFF. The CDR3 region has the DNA TGTGCCAGCAGCCAAGAACAGAGCTCCTACAATGAGCAGTTCTTC.

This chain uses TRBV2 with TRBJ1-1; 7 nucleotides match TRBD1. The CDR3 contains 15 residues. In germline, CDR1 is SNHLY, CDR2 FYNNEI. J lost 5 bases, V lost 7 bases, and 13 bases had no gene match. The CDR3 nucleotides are TGTGCCAGCACTGACAGGGTGAAATCGAAGACTGAAGCTTTCTTT. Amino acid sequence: CASTDRVKSKTEAFF.

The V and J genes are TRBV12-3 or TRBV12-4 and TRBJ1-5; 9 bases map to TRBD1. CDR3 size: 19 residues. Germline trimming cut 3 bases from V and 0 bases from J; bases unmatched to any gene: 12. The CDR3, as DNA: TGTGCCAGCAGTTTTTTCGGGGTGGGACAGGGTTATAGCAATCAGCCCCAGCATTTT. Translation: CASSFFGVGQGYSNQPQHF.